Each of the 13 T cell receptor beta chains below was sequenced from the same sample in a study of CD8 T cells in Susac syndrome. With random hexamers, 0.5 to 1 ug RNA was reverse transcribed. TCRdb re-called the immunoSEQ multiplex PCR reads with MiXCR, one entry per CDR3 protein. Among roughly 150,000 distinct CDR3 sequences listed, roughly 94% were seen once. Source material: CD8+ T cells from PBMCs. The receptors come from a human donor with multiple sclerosis.

This chain links TRBV28 with TRBJ2-4, with 7 nucleotides matching TRBD1. Unmatched junction bases numbered 7, after V lost 4 bases and J lost 1 base. The germline V gene has CDR1 MDHEN and CDR2 SYDVKM. The length of the CDR3 is 16 residues. DNA of the CDR3: TGTGCCAGCAGTTCCCTAGGGGGACAGGCCAAAAACATTCAGTACTTC. This gives the protein CASSSLGGQAKNIQYF. Complete variable domain (other parts from reference TRBV28 and TRBJ2-4): DVKVTQSSRYLVKRTGEKVFLECVQDMDHENMFWYRQDPGLGLRLIYFSYDVKMKEKGDIPEGYSVSREKKERFSLILESASTNQTSMYLCASSSLGGQAKNIQYFGAGTRLSVL.

V and J are TRBV12-3 or TRBV12-4 and TRBJ2-1; 8 bases align to TRBD2. The ends lost 3 bases at V and 7 bases at J; junction bases unmatched: 5. This CDR3 region has 14 residues. CDR3 coding DNA: TGTGCCAGCAGTTTCGGGGTAGCGGGAAATGAGCAGTTCTTC. Amino acids: CASSFGVAGNEQFF.

The chain links TRBV20-1 to TRBJ2-1; D is uncertain. The CDR3 extends over 14 amino acids. Germline V gene lookup returns CDR1 DFQATT and CDR2 SNEGSKA (reference sequence). V was cut by 6 bases and J by 2 bases, with 14 bases left in between. In nucleotides, the CDR3 is TGCAGTGCGGGGAAGCCTCCTACCTACAATGAGCAGTTCTTC. Its translation: CSAGKPPTYNEQFF.

The chain uses TRBV14 and TRBJ2-3; weak D call: TRBD1 (5 bases). Germline-derived CDR1 and CDR2 are SGHDN and FVKESK. This CDR3 region has 13 residues. Trimming shortened V by 4 bases and J by 10 bases, and 15 bases separated the two germline ends. The DNA for the CDR3 is TGTGCCAGCAGCCCCGGCAGGGCCAAATCGCAGTATTTT. This sequence encodes CASSPGRAKSQYF. Full variable domain (missing parts from reference TRBV14 and TRBJ2-3): EAGVTQFPSHSVIEKGQTVTLRCDPISGHDNLYWYRRVMGKEIKFLLHFVKESKQDESGMPNNRFLAERTGGTYSTLKVQPAELEDSGVYFCASSPGRAKSQYFGPGTRLTVL.

This clonotype was counted between two and nine times. The chain joins TRBV4-1 to TRBJ2-1; D gene unclear. Germline V gene lookup returns CDR1 MGHRA and CDR2 YSYEKL. Trimming stripped 2 bases from V and 3 bases from J, with 5 bases between. The CDR3 totals 13 residues. The CDR3 spells CASSQSDYNEQFF. The DNA for the CDR3 is TGCGCCAGCAGCCAATCGGACTACAATGAGCAGTTCTTC.

The chain has TRBV23-1 and TRBJ2-7; D is possibly TRBD1 (5 bases). TRBV23-1 qualifies as an ORF whose function is uncertain. The CDR3 length is 14 residues. Trimming cost V 6 bases and J 3 bases, with 15 bases left between them. CDR3 loop: CASRGTGAHYEQYF. The CDR3 nucleotides read TGCGCCAGCAGGGGTACAGGAGCACACTACGAGCAGTACTTC.

This rearrangement joins TRBV12-3 or TRBV12-4 to TRBJ1-2; tentative D call: TRBD1 (5 bases). This CDR3 spans 13 amino acids. V lost 5 bases and J lost 4, with 11 bases in between. The CDR3 DNA reads as TGTGCCAGCAGTCTGGACACACTCTATGGCTACACCTTC. Residues: CASSLDTLYGYTF.

A single count supports this clonotype. The chain has TRBV30 and TRBJ1-1; D is uncertain. V gave up 5 bases and J gave up 0 bases, with 13 bases separating them. Germline-derived CDR1 and CDR2 are GTSNPN and SVGIG (reference sequence). The CDR3 sequence is 14 residues long. CDR3 region: CAWESPTLNTEAFF. In nucleotides, the CDR3 is TGTGCCTGGGAAAGTCCCACCCTGAACACTGAAGCTTTCTTT.

The chain combines TRBV11-2 with TRBJ2-1, with D uncertain. V lost 5 bases to trimming and J lost 7 bases, with 18 bases between them. CDR1 and CDR2 from the germline V gene are SGHAT and FQNNGV. The CDR3 extends over 15 amino acids. The CDR3 here is CASSPLLATENEQFF. The CDR3 coding sequence is TGTGCCAGCAGCCCCCTCCTGGCTACCGAGAATGAGCAGTTCTTC.

V and J are TRBV24-1 and TRBJ2-3; D is ambiguous. The V end lost 3 bases, the J end lost 0 bases, and 12 bases lay between the germline ends. Germline CDR1 reads KGHDR; CDR2 reads SFDVKD. The CDR3 is 16 amino acids. CDR3 amino acids: CATSDQARPSTDTQYF. The CDR3 DNA sequence: TGTGCCACCAGTGATCAAGCGCGACCTAGCACAGATACGCAGTATTTT.

This chain connects TRBV5-1 to TRBJ2-1, with 10 bases aligning to TRBD1. CDR1 is SGHRS, CDR2 YFSETQ, per germline. This CDR3 has 13 residues. Trimming took 6 bases from V and 8 from J; bases not matched to a gene: 5. The chain's CDR3 is CASTGTGVDEQFF. CDR3 DNA sequence: TGCGCCAGCACCGGGACAGGGGTCGATGAGCAGTTCTTC.

A single count supports this clonotype. The chain has TRBV20-1 and TRBJ2-3; 8 bases align to TRBD2. Unmatched junction bases numbered 6, after V lost 2 bases and J lost 2 bases. This CDR3 is 15 amino acids long. Germline CDR1 reads DFQATT; CDR2 reads SNEGSKA (reference sequence). The CDR3 spells CSARPTSGTTDTQYF. CDR3 coding DNA: TGCAGTGCTAGACCAACTAGCGGAACCACAGATACGCAGTATTTT.

This chain joins TRBV6-5 and TRBJ1-5; no firm D call. Trimming took 7 bases from V and 2 from J, leaving 15 bases between them. The CDR3 extends over 15 amino acids. Per the germline V gene, CDR1 is MNHEY and CDR2 is SVGAGI. CDR3 bases: TGTGCCAGCACCTACGTTGGGGATGGCAATCAGCCCCAGCATTTT. It specifies CASTYVGDGNQPQHF.